This TCR beta chain comes out of a study of metastatic and nonmetastatic thyroid tumors. This clone was recorded many times. The antigen remains unidentified. Patients were all untreated before their thyroid surgery. This CDR3 is built from 13 residues. Between the trimmed V and J ends, which lost 4 bases and 12 bases, there was a span of 16 bases. CDR1 is LNHNV and CDR2 is YYDKDF in the germline V gene (reference sequence). How the authors handled the data: The study's classifier, a distant-metastasis tool for papillary thyroid cancer, was built using CDR3 differences across clinicopathological groups. TCRdb re-called the PCR reads via MiXCR. TCRdb's processing, not the study's, gives the V and J calls here. The data show under 15,000 clones, under 35% seen once. Broader study findings: Significantly higher TCR beta diversity was reportedly seen in malignant thyroid tumors than benign nodules, in blood and tumor.

Sequencing was done on a sample of tumor tissue. This chain joins TRBV15 and TRBJ2-1; no firm D call. The sequence came from a female donor with papillary thyroid cancer or a benign thyroid nodule (not recorded which). Some clones in this sample may be carry-over from other donors' samples. The CDR3 loop reads CATSTDVGLVQFF. The CDR3 coding sequence is TGTGCCACCAGCACAGATGTGGGGTTAGTGCAGTTCTTC.